The 25 T cell receptor beta chains below all came from one sample that was sequenced in a study of blood T cell repertoires in COVID-19. Sequencing was performed with immunoSEQ multiplex PCR; in TCRdb, only in-frame clones are kept and a portion is missing. The top ten hold roughly 4% of the sample, which has over 250,000 clones, about 86% seen once. Input material: PBMCs or T cells enriched from blood (not recorded which). The receptors derive from a young man with acute COVID-19.

Only one count was recorded for this clone. The chain employs TRBV5-3 and TRBJ2-5; 7 bases match TRBD1. TRBV5-3 is designated an ORF whose function remains uncertain. The ends lost 5 bases at V and 5 bases at J; junction bases unmatched: 15. This CDR3 has 16 amino acids. The CDR3 reads CARSLHLDRSGETQYF. The CDR3 region has the DNA TGTGCCAGAAGTCTACACTTGGACAGGTCTGGGGAGACCCAGTACTTC.

Note on this clone: Other DNA variants within this sample encode the same CDR3. V gene TRBV27 combines with J gene TRBJ1-2, with TRBD1 identical over 11 bases. The CDR3 is 13 residues long. V shed 6 bases and J 7 bases; nucleotides not matched to a gene: 4. Germline loops: CDR1 MNHEY, CDR2 SMNVEV (reference sequence). CDR3 bases: TGTGCCAGCAGCGGACAGGGGGCCTTTGGCTACACCTTC. It specifies CASSGQGAFGYTF.

The CDR3, as DNA: TGTGCCAGTAGTATAAGAGGGGGCGCGGATGGCTACACCTTC. Translated, it gives CASSIRGGADGYTF. This sequence joins TRBV19 and TRBJ1-2, with TRBD1 matching over 7 bases. V lost 2 bases, J lost 6 bases, and 6 bases stayed unmatched. CDR3 length: 14 amino acids. Looked up from germline, CDR1 is LNHDA and CDR2 is SQIVND (reference sequence). Looking up the rest from reference TRBV19 and TRBJ1-2 gives the full variable domain: DGGITQSPKYLFRKEGQNVTLSCEQNLNHDAMYWYRQDPGQGLRLIYYSQIVNDFQKGDIAEGYSVSREKKESFPLTVTSAQKNPTAFYLCASSIRGGADGYTFGSGTRLTVV.

This sequence joins TRBV25-1 and TRBJ2-1; 10 positions agree with TRBD2. V was pared by 3 bases and J by 5 bases, with 7 bases of the junction left unmatched. CDR3 length: 16 amino acids. Germline V gene data show CDR1 as MGHDK and CDR2 as SYGVNS. CDR3 DNA: TGTGCCAGCAGTGATTTTTGGACTAGCGGAAACAATGAGCAGTTCTTC. Translating gives CASSDFWTSGNNEQFF.

The chain employs TRBV11-2 and TRBJ2-3; 7 nucleotides line up with TRBD1. The CDR3 is made up of 14 amino acids. Germline assignment: CDR1 SGHAT and CDR2 FQNNGV. V was clipped by 8 bases and J by 3 bases; unmatched bases: 8. The CDR3 sequence: CASSRTGGTDTQYF. The CDR3 DNA reads TGTGCCAGCTCTCGGACAGGTGGTACAGATACGCAGTATTTT.

This chain links TRBV5-4 with TRBJ2-6, with 10 bases aligning to TRBD1. Germline V lookup: CDR1 SGHNT, CDR2 YYREEE (reference sequence). CDR3 size: 18 residues. V gave up 3 bases and J gave up 1 base; unmatched junction bases: 7. In DNA form, the CDR3 reads TGTGCCAGCAGCTCATTTGGGACAGGGGATTCTGGGGCCAACGTCCTGACTTTC. Translating gives CASSSFGTGDSGANVLTF.

The V and J genes are TRBV7-2 and TRBJ1-5; 7 bases map to TRBD1. The CDR3 length is 15 residues. Germline CDR1 reads SGHTA; CDR2 reads FQGNSA. The trim removed 2 bases at V and 6 bases at J, leaving 7 bases unmatched. CDR3: CASSLRGQFGQPQHF. The CDR3, as DNA: TGTGCCAGCAGCTTACGGGGACAGTTCGGTCAGCCCCAGCATTTT.

A remark on this clone: Additional DNA sequences in this sample encode the identical CDR3. The CDR3 loop reads CASSLAGRNTEAFF. CDR3 nucleotides: TGTGCCAGCAGCTTGGCGGGGAGGAACACTGAAGCTTTCTTT. The chain recombines TRBV5-6 with TRBJ1-1; no definite D call. V was trimmed by 0 bases and J by 1 base, leaving 7 bases between them. CDR3 length equals 14 residues. The germline V gene has CDR1 SGHDT and CDR2 YYEEEE.

V and J are TRBV18 and TRBJ1-1; D unresolved. Germline V CDR1 and CDR2: KGHSH, LQKENI. The CDR3 totals 15 residues. Trimming removed 2 bases from V and 6 bases from J, with 16 bases in between. Here the CDR3 DNA reads TGTGCCAGCTCACCAGAGGCGGGCTTTGACGCTGAAGCTTTCTTT. Translating gives CASSPEAGFDAEAFF.

The CDR3, as DNA: TGTGCCAGCAGTTTTTACAGCAATGAAAAACTGTTTTTT. It translates to CASSFYSNEKLFF. The chain joins TRBV27 to TRBJ1-4; D gene unclear. The CDR3 has 13 amino acids. CDR1 is MNHEY, CDR2 SMNVEV, per germline (reference sequence). V gave up 3 bases and J gave up 5 bases, with 7 bases separating them.

This sequence joins TRBV7-2 and TRBJ2-7, with 7 bases identical to TRBD1. Looked up from germline, CDR1 is SGHTA and CDR2 is FQGNSA. Trimming removed 5 bases from V and 1 base from J; junction bases left unmatched: 11. This CDR3 is 16 amino acids long. The CDR3 nucleotides are TGTGCCAGCAGCCAGGGTAAGGGGGCCAGGTCCTACGAGCAGTACGTC. Its translation: CASSQGKGARSYEQYV.

This chain connects TRBV7-9 to TRBJ1-1, with D perhaps matching TRBD1 (6 bases). The V end lost 4 bases, the J end lost 7 bases, and 13 bases lay between the germline ends. The CDR3 runs to 13 residues. From germline, CDR1 is SEHNR and CDR2 FQNEAQ (reference sequence). The CDR3 loop reads CASSSQGYSEAFF. The DNA for the CDR3 is TGTGCCAGCAGCTCCCAGGGGTACAGTGAAGCTTTCTTT.

The V and J genes are TRBV2 and TRBJ2-1; possibly TRBD2 for D (6 bases). The germline V and J ends were trimmed by 6 bases and 8 bases, with 11 bases remaining between them. The germline V gene has CDR1 SNHLY and CDR2 FYNNEI. The CDR3 covers 12 residues. The CDR3 coding sequence is TGTGCCAGCAGCCCTAGCGTCTATGAGCAGTTCTTC. Its protein is CASSPSVYEQFF.

The V gene is TRBV11-2, the J gene TRBJ1-4, with D uncertain. The V gene lost 6 bases and the J gene lost 6 bases, with 5 bases spanning the gap. The CDR3 covers 11 residues. CDR1 and CDR2 (germline): SGHAT, FQNNGV. In nucleotides, the CDR3 is TGTGCCAGCAGTTCCTATGAAAAACTGTTTTTT. This encodes CASSSYEKLFF.

This clone turned up a few times. The chain links TRBV10-2 to TRBJ1-1; a possible D gene is TRBD1 (6 bases). The CDR3 runs to 13 residues. Germline CDR1 and CDR2: WSHSY and SAAADI. V lost 7 bases and J lost 7, with 16 bases in between. CDR3 loop: CASTLSRGHEAFF. DNA for the CDR3: TGCGCCAGCACCTTAAGCCGGGGACATGAAGCTTTCTTT.

This clone was observed a single time. DNA of the CDR3: TGTGCCACCAGTGACACATCGACAGGGCCCTACACTGAAGCTTTCTTT. It encodes CATSDTSTGPYTEAFF. The chain recombines TRBV24-1 with TRBJ1-1; the match to TRBD1 covers 7 bases. Germline assignment: CDR1 KGHDR and CDR2 SFDVKD. The V and J ends lost 4 bases and 3 bases, in that order; junction bases with no gene match: 10. The CDR3 loop spans 16 amino acids.

V is TRBV11-2 and J is TRBJ1-2; a weak D match, TRBD1 (5 bases). Germline CDR1 and CDR2: SGHAT and FQNNGV. V lost 3 bases and J 0 bases, leaving 11 bases between the germline ends. This CDR3 has 15 amino acids. CDR3: CASSFSGGTNYGYTF. The CDR3 nucleotides are TGTGCCAGCAGCTTCTCGGGGGGGACTAACTATGGCTACACCTTC.

The chain combines TRBV5-1 with TRBJ1-6; TRBD1 is a possible D gene (5 bases). V lost 1 base to trimming and J lost 1 base, with 9 bases between them. The germline gives CDR1 SGHRS, CDR2 YFSETQ. The CDR3 is 16 residues long. CDR3 loop: CASSLSGTSYNSPLHF. The CDR3 coding sequence is TGCGCCAGCAGCTTGTCAGGGACTTCCTATAATTCACCCCTCCACTTT.

The V gene is TRBV7-2, the J gene TRBJ2-3, with 7 bases aligning to TRBD2. Germline V gene lookup returns CDR1 SGHTA and CDR2 FQGNSA. J was trimmed by 2 bases and V by 1 base; bases with no gene match: 3. CDR3 size: 15 residues. DNA for the CDR3: TGTGCCAGCAGCTTAGGAGCGGGACCCACAGATACGCAGTATTTT. Translation: CASSLGAGPTDTQYF.

The gene calls are TRBV7-9 and TRBJ1-1; 9 bases line up with TRBD1. V trimming: 5 bases; J trimming: 4 bases; junction bases outside the gene matches: 8. Looked up from germline, CDR1 is SEHNR and CDR2 is FQNEAQ (reference sequence). CDR3 size: 15 residues. The CDR3 reads CASSLGRQGGTEAFF. The CDR3 DNA reads as TGTGCCAGCAGCCTAGGACGACAGGGGGGCACTGAAGCTTTCTTT. The variable domain in full, completed from reference TRBV7-9 and TRBJ1-1, reads DTGVSQNPRHKITKRGQNVTFRCDPISEHNRLYWYRQTLGQGPEFLTYFQNEAQLEKSRLLSDRFSAERPKGSFSTLEIQRTEQGDSAMYLCASSLGRQGGTEAFFGQGTRLTVV.

The V gene is TRBV19, the J gene TRBJ1-4; D is ambiguous. With 3 bases removed from V and 2 bases from J, the gap between germline ends came to 7 bases. The CDR3 has 14 amino acids. The V gene's germline CDR1 is LNHDA and CDR2 SQIVND (reference sequence). CDR3 residues: CASSIRRTNEKLFF. Here the CDR3 DNA reads TGTGCCAGTAGTATCCGGCGGACTAATGAAAAACTGTTTTTT. Together with reference TRBV19 and TRBJ1-4, the CDR3 gives the full variable domain: DGGITQSPKYLFRKEGQNVTLSCEQNLNHDAMYWYRQDPGQGLRLIYYSQIVNDFQKGDIAEGYSVSREKKESFPLTVTSAQKNPTAFYLCASSIRRTNEKLFFGSGTQLSVL.

On this clone: At one end the junction does not follow the germline gene, possibly because of a read error. The chain couples TRBV5-1 to TRBJ1-1, with a possible D match to TRBD1 (5 bases). The CDR3 spans 14 residues. CDR1 SGHRS and CDR2 YFSETQ come from the germline V gene. In DNA form, the CDR3 reads TGTGCCAGCAGCTTGGGAACCAGGGATCTAGGAGCTTTCTTT. This encodes CASSLGTRDLGAFF.

J is TRBJ2-5 and V is TRBV6-5; 7 bases map to TRBD1. There are 14 residues in the CDR3. The germline V gene has CDR1 MNHEY and CDR2 SVGAGI. With V trimmed by 0 bases and J by 3 bases, 1 base remained unmatched. CDR3 protein: CASSYSQGEETQYF. The DNA for the CDR3 is TGTGCCAGCAGTTACTCTCAGGGGGAAGAGACCCAGTACTTC.

The CDR3 bases are TGTGCCAGCAGCTTCCTACCCGAGGAGGGGAGCAATCAGCCCCAGCATTTT. Translating it yields CASSFLPEEGSNQPQHF. The V gene is TRBV7-9, the J gene TRBJ1-5; TRBD1 is a possible D gene (5 bases). CDR1 is SEHNR and CDR2 is FQNEAQ in the germline V gene (reference sequence). This CDR3 comprises 17 residues. Trimming took 3 bases from V and 1 from J, leaving 16 bases between them.

As to this clone: At one of its ends the junction is not consistent with the germline gene, which may arise from a read error. V gene TRBV28 combines with J gene TRBJ1-1; D gene uncertain. CDR3 size: 12 residues. In germline, CDR1 is MDHEN, CDR2 SYDVKM. CDR3 DNA: TGTGCCTGCCAGGAGGTGAAGACTGAAGCTTTCTTT. It codes for CACQEVKTEAFF.